This T cell receptor (beta chain) comes out of a study of cytomegalovirus exposure and HLA in healthy donors. Findings of the study overall: Altogether, 164 TCR beta chains were recorded as cytomegalovirus-associated. A later analysis found first-cohort TCR clusters tended to co-occur in the approximately 110 validation repertoires.

The CDR3 contains 15 residues. Germline lookup yields CDR1 SSHAT and CDR2 FNYEAQ (reference sequence). Remarks on this clone: The antigen is undetermined. A junction boundary mismatches the germline segment, possibly from a read error.

The protocol was immunoSEQ multiplex PCR, while the TCRdb copy is restricted to in-frame clones and leaves out a portion. The data contain about 140,000 clones, 85% to 90% of them singletons. The sample taken for sequencing was PBMCs. The sequence came from a young woman in good health and CMV-seropositive. This chain links TRBV7-7 with TRBJ2-7, with 9 bases identical to TRBD2. The DNA for the CDR3 is TGTGCTAGCAGCTCCGGGACTAGCCCTTCCTACGAGCAGTACTTC. This gives the protein CASSSGTSPSYEQYF.